The entry below describes one TCR beta chain. The table came from immunoSEQ multiplex PCR; TCRdb's copy has only in-frame clones and leaves some out. This sample has 170,000 or so clones; 75% to 90% occur once, and the top ten carry approximately 15%. This specimen comes from a study of cytomegalovirus exposure and HLA in healthy donors. Overall study: The 100 to 150 validation repertoires were reported in a later analysis to have been generated on the same platform as the approximately 700 first-cohort repertoires.

Trimming removed 0 bases from V and 5 bases from J, with 13 bases in between. Germline-derived CDR1 and CDR2 are SGHTA and FQGNSA. The CDR3 covers 15 residues. The source is a man aged 18 to 29 in good health and CMV-seropositive. The V call is TRBV7-2, the J call TRBJ1-1, with D maybe TRBD1 (5 bases). The sequenced sample consisted of PBMCs. CDR3 amino acids: CASSLAGGIKTEAFF. CDR3 nucleotide sequence: TGTGCCAGCAGCTTAGCGGGGGGAATAAAGACTGAAGCTTTCTTT.